One TCR beta chain is described in this entry. What it recognizes is unknown. These data are taken from a study of CD8 T cells in Susac syndrome. Study-level findings and limits: The study's TCR sequencing and HLA analysis covered a relatively small number of individuals, and the study acknowledged this.

Reverse transcription used roughly 0.5 to 1 ug RNA and random hexamers. TCRdb re-called the immunoSEQ multiplex PCR reads with MiXCR, one entry per CDR3 protein. The data contain about 180,000 distinct CDR3 sequences, 85% to 95% of them seen just once; the ten biggest clones take up about 0.15%. The CDR3 runs 16 residues. The germline gives CDR1 LNHNV, CDR2 YYDKDF (reference sequence). The V gene lost 0 bases and the J gene lost 9 bases, with 15 bases spanning the gap. Sequences were obtained from CD8+ T cells from PBMCs. The origin of this receptor is a human donor with multiple sclerosis. The chain couples TRBV15 to TRBJ1-6; D perhaps matches TRBD1 (5 bases). CDR3 bases: TGTGCCACCAGCAGAGATTTTAGGCAGGGAGGTTCACCCCTCCACTTT. Protein: CATSRDFRQGGSPLHF. Complete variable domain (other parts from reference TRBV15 and TRBJ1-6): DAMVIQNPRYQVTQFGKPVTLSCSQTLNHNVMYWYQQKSSQAPKLLFHYYDKDFNNEADTPDNFQSRRPNTSFCFLDIRSPGLGDTAMYLCATSRDFRQGGSPLHFGNGTRLTVT.